The 21 T cell receptor beta chains presented below share a single source sample, sequenced in a study of STAT5B mutations in CD4+ large granular lymphocyte leukemia. Assay: immunoSEQ multiplex PCR; the TCRdb copy retains only in-frame clones and omits some. The profile shows about 40,000 clones, approximately 84% of them singletons. The sample consisted of CD4+ T cells from blood buffy coats. These receptors all stem from a human donor in good health.

This rearrangement joins TRBV11-2 to TRBJ1-1, with 7 positions matching TRBD1. J was trimmed by 13 bases and V by 2 bases; bases with no gene match: 7. The CDR3 loop spans 12 amino acids. Germline lookup yields CDR1 SGHAT and CDR2 FQNNGV. The CDR3: CASSLNRDRNFF. Written as DNA, the CDR3 is TGTGCCAGCAGCTTAAACCGGGACAGAAATTTCTTT. Full variable domain (outside the CDR3, taken from reference TRBV11-2 and TRBJ1-1): EAGVAQSPRYKIIEKRQSVAFWCNPISGHATLYWYQQILGQGPKLLIQFQNNGVVDDSQLPKDRFSAERLKGVDSTLKIQPAKLEDSAVYLCASSLNRDRNFFGQGTRLTVV.

The gene calls are TRBV7-9 and TRBJ1-2, with TRBD1 matching 8 bases. The J segment lost 0 bases and the V segment lost 6 bases, leaving 6 bases of the junction unmatched. This CDR3 comprises 15 residues. From germline, CDR1 is SEHNR and CDR2 FQNEAQ (reference sequence). CDR3 bases: TGTGCCAGCAGGAAGGAGACAGGGGCTAACTATGGCTACACCTTC. It encodes CASRKETGANYGYTF. Together with reference TRBV7-9 and TRBJ1-2, the CDR3 gives the full variable domain: DTGVSQNPRHKITKRGQNVTFRCDPISEHNRLYWYRQTLGQGPEFLTYFQNEAQLEKSRLLSDRFSAERPKGSFSTLEIQRTEQGDSAMYLCASRKETGANYGYTFGSGTRLTVV.

This clone was detected once. The chain carries TRBV7-9 and TRBJ2-3, with D unclear. The germline gives CDR1 SEHNR, CDR2 FQNEAQ (reference sequence). The ends were cut back, 5 bases at V and 2 bases at J, with 17 bases in the middle. The CDR3 extends over 16 amino acids. In DNA, the CDR3 is TGTGCCAGCAGCCGAAGGGCAGACACGAACACAGATACGCAGTATTTT. This gives the protein CASSRRADTNTDTQYF. Combining the CDR3 with reference TRBV7-9 and TRBJ2-3 gives the whole variable domain DTGVSQNPRHKITKRGQNVTFRCDPISEHNRLYWYRQTLGQGPEFLTYFQNEAQLEKSRLLSDRFSAERPKGSFSTLEIQRTEQGDSAMYLCASSRRADTNTDTQYFGPGTRLTVL.

The chain combines TRBV18 with TRBJ1-6, with unresolved D. The CDR3 length is 15 residues. Trimming shortened V by 5 bases and J by 9 bases, and 17 bases separated the two germline ends. CDR1 is KGHSH, CDR2 LQKENI, per germline. The CDR3 bases are TGTGCCAGCTCAGCATTAGAGGGTGGCGGTTCACCCCTCCACTTT. The encoded protein is CASSALEGGGSPLHF.

This chain connects TRBV6-5 to TRBJ2-5, with a weak D call TRBD2 (6 bases). The CDR3 sequence is 13 residues long. From germline, CDR1 is MNHEY and CDR2 SVGAGI. Trimming left V 4 bases short and J 5 bases short, with 11 bases between. The CDR3 nucleotides are TGTGCCAGCAGTTCGACTAGTCAGGAGACCCAGTACTTC. Residues: CASSSTSQETQYF.

The J gene is TRBJ2-3, the V gene TRBV4-3; tentatively, D is TRBD2 (6 bases). This CDR3 comprises 17 residues. Germline lookup yields CDR1 LGHNA and CDR2 YSLEER. Trimming left V 0 bases short and J 4 bases short, with 17 bases between. Here the CDR3 DNA reads TGCGCCAGCAGCCAAGATGGTCCTAGCGTAGGCTCAGATACGCAGTATTTT. Translating it yields CASSQDGPSVGSDTQYF.

This clone was found a few times. This chain connects TRBV7-2 to TRBJ1-1, with D hard to call. The CDR3 has 13 residues. Per germline, CDR1 SGHTA and CDR2 FQGNSA. Trimming removed 4 bases from V and 4 bases from J, with 10 bases in between. The CDR3 loop reads CASSSIRGTEAFF. In nucleotides, the CDR3 is TGTGCCAGCAGCTCCATCCGGGGCACTGAAGCTTTCTTT.

This sequence joins TRBV25-1 and TRBJ1-6, with TRBD1 matching over 7 bases. The CDR3 loop spans 15 amino acids. After removal of 2 bases from V and 4 bases from J, the junction contained 2 bases not matched to a gene. Per germline, CDR1 MGHDK and CDR2 SYGVNS. The CDR3 region has the DNA TGTGCCAGCAGTGAAACGGGACAGTATAATTCACCCCTCCACTTT. Protein: CASSETGQYNSPLHF.

The CDR3 spells CASSLERLSYNSPLHF. The CDR3, as DNA: TGTGCCAGCAGCTTGGAAAGGCTATCGTATAATTCACCCCTCCACTTT. The chain carries TRBV5-6 and TRBJ1-6; D remains ambiguous. This CDR3 spans 16 amino acids. V was shortened by 0 bases and J by 4 bases, with 11 bases between the two germline ends. Per germline, CDR1 SGHDT and CDR2 YYEEEE.

The J gene is TRBJ1-1, the V gene TRBV30, with 7 positions matching TRBD1. Looked up from germline, CDR1 is GTSNPN and CDR2 is SVGIG (reference sequence). The ends lost 4 bases at V and 0 bases at J; junction bases unmatched: 17. This CDR3 comprises 18 residues. The DNA for the CDR3 is TGTGCCTGGAATACCCGGGGCAGGGGGTTAGGTATGAACACTGAAGCTTTCTTT. Translating it yields CAWNTRGRGLGMNTEAFF. Drawing the rest from reference TRBV30 and TRBJ1-1, the complete variable domain is SQTIHQWPATLVQPVGSPLSLECTVEGTSNPNLYWYRQAAGRGLQLLFYSVGIGQISSEVPQNLSASRPQDRQFILSSKKLLLSDSGFYLCAWNTRGRGLGMNTEAFFGQGTRLTVV.

This chain joins TRBV30 and TRBJ1-6; the match to TRBD1 covers 7 bases. CDR3 length equals 13 residues. After removal of 4 bases from V and 9 bases from J, the junction contained 6 bases not matched to a gene. Germline V lookup: CDR1 GTSNPN, CDR2 SVGIG (reference sequence). The CDR3 region has the DNA TGTGCCTGGAACAGGGGCCGCCCTTCACCCCTCCACTTT. Translated, it gives CAWNRGRPSPLHF.

This chain uses TRBV19 with TRBJ1-1; 10 bases fit TRBD1. Per the germline V gene, CDR1 is LNHDA and CDR2 is SQIVND (reference sequence). V was clipped by 5 bases and J by 2 bases; unmatched bases: 5. CDR3 size: 15 residues. This CDR3 reads CASSSSTGGNTEAFF. The CDR3 nucleotides are TGTGCCAGTAGTTCCTCGACAGGGGGCAACACTGAAGCTTTCTTT.

This sequence joins TRBV18 and TRBJ2-7; D is unclear. Trimming removed 4 bases at V and 0 bases at J, with 7 bases between. The CDR3 extends over 13 amino acids. CDR1 is KGHSH and CDR2 is LQKENI in the germline V gene. CDR3 region: CASSLADSYEQYF. The CDR3 DNA follows: TGTGCCAGCTCACTTGCCGACTCCTACGAGCAGTACTTC.

This chain uses TRBV5-1 with TRBJ2-6; D remains unclear. Germline CDR1 is SGHRS and CDR2 is YFSETQ. Trimming cost V 4 bases and J 4 bases, with 12 bases left between them. The CDR3 runs to 15 residues. CDR3 amino acids: CASSEDPAGANVLTF. CDR3 in DNA: TGCGCCAGCAGCGAGGACCCGGCCGGGGCCAACGTCCTGACTTTC.

The chain combines TRBV29-1 with TRBJ2-5; D remains ambiguous. This CDR3 has 12 amino acids. Trimming removed 4 bases at V and 5 bases at J, with 11 bases between. The germline V gene encodes CDR1 SQVTM and CDR2 ANQGSEA. This CDR3 reads CSVGPGSETQYF. CDR3 DNA sequence: TGCAGCGTTGGTCCCGGGTCCGAGACCCAGTACTTC. Together with reference TRBV29-1 and TRBJ2-5, the CDR3 gives the full variable domain: SAVISQKPSRDICQRGTSLTIQCQVDSQVTMMFWYRQQPGQSLTLIATANQGSEATYESGFVIDKFPISRPNLTFSTLTVSNMSPEDSSIYLCSVGPGSETQYFGPGTRLLVL.

This clone was seen a handful of times. The V and J genes are TRBV27 and TRBJ2-7; 7 positions agree with TRBD1. With 6 bases clipped from V and 1 base from J, the junction kept 6 bases outside the gene matches. CDR3 length equals 14 residues. Germline V gene sequence: CDR1 MNHEY, CDR2 SMNVEV (reference sequence). CDR3 nucleotide sequence: TGTGCCAGCAGCCGAGAGGGGGCGTCCTACGAGCAGTACTTC. It translates to CASSREGASYEQYF.

This clone has more than one count but fewer than ten. For the CDR3, the DNA is TGCGCCAGCAGCGAAATGGGGACAGCGAACACTGAAGCTTTCTTT. Translated: CASSEMGTANTEAFF. The chain combines TRBV5-1 with TRBJ1-1; TRBD1 matches 7 bases. CDR1 and CDR2 from the germline V gene are SGHRS and YFSETQ. V dropped 4 bases and J dropped 1; count of bases not matched to a gene: 7. There are 15 residues in the CDR3.

Worth noting for this clone: Other nucleotide sequences from this sample produce the same CDR3. The CDR3 sequence is CAWSHWFGGTGDETQYF. Written as DNA, the CDR3 is TGTGCCTGGAGCCACTGGTTTGGTGGGACAGGGGACGAGACCCAGTACTTC. The chain carries TRBV30 and TRBJ2-5, with 10 bases that match TRBD1. The germline gives CDR1 GTSNPN, CDR2 SVGIG (reference sequence). Trimming at V came to 3 bases and at J to 5 bases, leaving 15 bases not matched to a gene. This CDR3 region has 17 residues.

The V gene is TRBV11-2, the J gene TRBJ2-1; TRBD2 matches at 13 bases. Unmatched junction bases numbered 2, after V lost 5 bases and J lost 7 bases. This CDR3 spans 14 amino acids. CDR1 and CDR2 (germline): SGHAT, FQNNGV. DNA for the CDR3: TGTGCCAGCAGCGGGACTAGCGGGGTGAATGAGCAGTTCTTC. Translation: CASSGTSGVNEQFF.

V gene TRBV28 combines with J gene TRBJ2-5; 9 bases agree with TRBD1. The trim removed 6 bases at V and 2 bases at J, leaving 10 bases unmatched. This CDR3 is 16 amino acids long. Germline CDR1 MDHEN, CDR2 SYDVKM. CDR3 bases: TGTGCCAGCAGCTCCGGGACAGGGTTCCCTCAAGAGACCCAGTACTTC. Protein product: CASSSGTGFPQETQYF.

The CDR3 sequence: CASSPGTGNYGYTF. For the CDR3, the DNA is TGTGCCAGCTCACCCGGGACAGGGAACTATGGCTACACCTTC. The V and J genes are TRBV18 and TRBJ1-2, with 9 nucleotides matching TRBD1. The CDR3 contains 14 residues. The germline gives CDR1 KGHSH, CDR2 LQKENI. V lost 3 bases, J lost 2 bases, and 1 base stayed unmatched.